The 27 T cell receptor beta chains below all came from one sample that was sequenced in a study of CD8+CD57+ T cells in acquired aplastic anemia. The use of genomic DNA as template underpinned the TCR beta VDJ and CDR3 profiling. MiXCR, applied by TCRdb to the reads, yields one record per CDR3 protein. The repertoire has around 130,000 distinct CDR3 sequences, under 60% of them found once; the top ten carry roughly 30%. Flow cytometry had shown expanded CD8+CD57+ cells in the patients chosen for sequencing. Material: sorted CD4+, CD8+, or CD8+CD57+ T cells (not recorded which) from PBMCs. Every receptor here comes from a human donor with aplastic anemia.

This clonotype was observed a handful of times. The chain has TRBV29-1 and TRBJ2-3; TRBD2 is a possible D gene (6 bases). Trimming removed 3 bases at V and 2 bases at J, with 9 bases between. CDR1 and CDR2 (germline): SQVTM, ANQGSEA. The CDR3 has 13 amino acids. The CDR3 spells CSVDGTHTDTQYF. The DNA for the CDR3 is TGCAGCGTTGACGGGACTCACACAGATACGCAGTATTTT.

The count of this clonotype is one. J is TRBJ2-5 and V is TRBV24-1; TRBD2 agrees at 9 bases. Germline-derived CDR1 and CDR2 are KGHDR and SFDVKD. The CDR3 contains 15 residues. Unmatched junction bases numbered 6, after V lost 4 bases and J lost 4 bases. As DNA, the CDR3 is TGTGCCACCAGTGAACCACTAGCGGGCCGAGAGACCCAGTACTTC. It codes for CATSEPLAGRETQYF.

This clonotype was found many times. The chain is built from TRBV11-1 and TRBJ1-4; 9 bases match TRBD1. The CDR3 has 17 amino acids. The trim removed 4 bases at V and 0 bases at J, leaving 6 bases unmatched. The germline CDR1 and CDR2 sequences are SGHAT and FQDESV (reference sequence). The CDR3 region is CASSSPGQGTTNEKLFF. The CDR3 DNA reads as TGTGCCAGCAGCTCCCCGGGACAGGGTACAACTAATGAAAAACTGTTTTTT.

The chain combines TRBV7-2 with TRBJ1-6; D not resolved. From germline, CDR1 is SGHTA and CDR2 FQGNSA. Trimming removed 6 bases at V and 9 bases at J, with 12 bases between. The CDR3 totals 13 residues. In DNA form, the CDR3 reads TGTGCCAGCAGAGGCCTTCAACTTTCACCCCTCCACTTT. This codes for CASRGLQLSPLHF.

For the CDR3, the DNA is TGTGCCAGCAACGGGGCGGGAGGCCCCTACAATGAGCAGTTCTTC. It yields the protein CASNGAGGPYNEQFF. The chain has TRBV2 and TRBJ2-1; 8 bases match TRBD2. Looked up from germline, CDR1 is SNHLY and CDR2 is FYNNEI. This CDR3 is built from 15 residues. The trim removed 7 bases at V and 2 bases at J, leaving 7 bases unmatched.

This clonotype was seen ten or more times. The CDR3 region has the DNA TGCAGTGCTAGTGGCGGGGTCCCCATCTACGAGCAGTACTTC. This encodes CSASGGVPIYEQYF. This chain links TRBV20-1 with TRBJ2-7; a possible D gene is TRBD2 (6 bases). With 3 bases removed from V and 3 bases from J, the gap between germline ends came to 15 bases. The CDR3 is 14 residues long. CDR1 DFQATT and CDR2 SNEGSKA come from the germline V gene (reference sequence).

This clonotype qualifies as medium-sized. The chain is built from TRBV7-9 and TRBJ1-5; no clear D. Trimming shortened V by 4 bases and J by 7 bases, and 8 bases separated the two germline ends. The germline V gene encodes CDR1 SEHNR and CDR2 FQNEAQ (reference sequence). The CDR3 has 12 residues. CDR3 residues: CASSSSPQPQHF. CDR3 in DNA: TGTGCCAGCAGCTCCTCCCCCCAGCCCCAGCATTTT.

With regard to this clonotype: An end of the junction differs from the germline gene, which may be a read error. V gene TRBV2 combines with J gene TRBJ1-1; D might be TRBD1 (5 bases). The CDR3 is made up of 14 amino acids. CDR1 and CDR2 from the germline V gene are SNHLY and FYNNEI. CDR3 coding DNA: TGTGCCGGCAGGAACAGAGCGGGGGAAACTGAAGCTTTCTTT. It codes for CAGRNRAGETEAFF.

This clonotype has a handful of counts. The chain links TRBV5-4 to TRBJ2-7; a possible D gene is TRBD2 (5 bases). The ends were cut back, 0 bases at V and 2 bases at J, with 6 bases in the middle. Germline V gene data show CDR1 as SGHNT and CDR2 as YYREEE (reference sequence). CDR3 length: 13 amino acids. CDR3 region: CASSLVGTYEQYF. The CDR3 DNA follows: TGTGCCAGCAGCTTGGTCGGGACCTACGAGCAGTACTTC.

This chain's CDR3 is CASGLGDHGRAEQYF. The CDR3 DNA reads as TGTGCTAGTGGTTTGGGGGACCACGGGAGGGCCGAGCAGTACTTC. The rearrangement links TRBV12-5 to TRBJ2-7; 8 bases are shared with TRBD2. CDR1 is LGHNT, CDR2 FRNRAP, per germline. The V gene end was trimmed by 1 base and the J gene end by 6 bases; junction bases not matched to a gene: 8. The length of the CDR3 is 15 residues.

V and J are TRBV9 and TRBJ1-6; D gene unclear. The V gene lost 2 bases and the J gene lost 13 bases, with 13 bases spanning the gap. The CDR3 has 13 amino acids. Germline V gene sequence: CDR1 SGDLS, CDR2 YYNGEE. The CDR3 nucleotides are TGTGCCAGCAGCGTCGGTGACGCGGCGCCCCTCCACTTT. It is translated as CASSVGDAAPLHF.

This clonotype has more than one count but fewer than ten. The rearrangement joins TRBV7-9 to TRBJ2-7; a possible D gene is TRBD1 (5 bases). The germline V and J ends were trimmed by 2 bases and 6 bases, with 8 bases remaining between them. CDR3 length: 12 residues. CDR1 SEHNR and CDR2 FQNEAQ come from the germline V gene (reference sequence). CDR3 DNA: TGTGCCAGCAGCTTATCACAGGTCGAGCAGTACTTC. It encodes CASSLSQVEQYF.

The CDR3 sequence: CASSPGLAGGQSLETQYF. CDR3 sequence (DNA): TGTGCCAGTAGCCCGGGACTAGCGGGAGGGCAATCTTTGGAGACCCAGTACTTC. This sequence joins TRBV19 and TRBJ2-5; 16 nucleotides agree with TRBD2. V lost 6 bases to trimming and J lost 5 bases; unmatched junction nucleotides: 12. This CDR3 contains 18 residues. CDR1 and CDR2 from the germline V gene are LNHDA and SQIVND (reference sequence).

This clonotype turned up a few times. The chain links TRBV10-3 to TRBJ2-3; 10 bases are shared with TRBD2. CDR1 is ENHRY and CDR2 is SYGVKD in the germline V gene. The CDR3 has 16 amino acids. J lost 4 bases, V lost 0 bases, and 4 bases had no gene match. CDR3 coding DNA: TGTGCCATCAGTGAGTCTAGCGGGGGGACCGCAGATACGCAGTATTTT. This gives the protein CAISESSGGTADTQYF.

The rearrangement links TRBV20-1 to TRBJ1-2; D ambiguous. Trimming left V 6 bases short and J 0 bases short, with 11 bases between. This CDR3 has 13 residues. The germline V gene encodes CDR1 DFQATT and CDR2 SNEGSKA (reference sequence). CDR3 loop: CSALPPANYGYTF. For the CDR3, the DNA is TGCAGTGCGTTGCCTCCAGCTAACTATGGCTACACCTTC.

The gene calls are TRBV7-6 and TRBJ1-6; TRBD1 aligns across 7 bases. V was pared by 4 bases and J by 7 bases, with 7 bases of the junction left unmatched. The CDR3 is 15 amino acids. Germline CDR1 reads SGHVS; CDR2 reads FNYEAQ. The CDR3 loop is CASSSGTAKNSPLHF. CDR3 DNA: TGTGCCAGCAGCTCCGGGACAGCAAAGAATTCACCCCTCCACTTT. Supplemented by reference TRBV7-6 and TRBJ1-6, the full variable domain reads GAGVSQSPRYKVTKRGQDVALRCDPISGHVSLYWYRQALGQGPEFLTYFNYEAQQDKSGLPNDRFSAERPEGSISTLTIQRTEQRDSAMYRCASSSGTAKNSPLHFGNGTRLTVT.

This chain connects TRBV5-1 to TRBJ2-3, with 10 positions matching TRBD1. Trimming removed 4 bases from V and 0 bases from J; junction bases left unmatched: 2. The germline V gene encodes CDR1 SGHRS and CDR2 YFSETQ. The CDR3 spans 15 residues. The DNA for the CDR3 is TGCGCCAGCAGCACGGACAGGGGGAGCACAGATACGCAGTATTTT. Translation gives CASSTDRGSTDTQYF.

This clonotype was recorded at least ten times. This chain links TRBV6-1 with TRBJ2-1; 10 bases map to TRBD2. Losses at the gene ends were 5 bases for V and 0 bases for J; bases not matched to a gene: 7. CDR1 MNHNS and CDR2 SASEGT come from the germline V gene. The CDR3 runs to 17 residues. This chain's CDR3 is CASSPGLAAFSYNEQFF. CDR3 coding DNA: TGTGCCAGCAGTCCAGGACTAGCGGCCTTCTCCTACAATGAGCAGTTCTTC.

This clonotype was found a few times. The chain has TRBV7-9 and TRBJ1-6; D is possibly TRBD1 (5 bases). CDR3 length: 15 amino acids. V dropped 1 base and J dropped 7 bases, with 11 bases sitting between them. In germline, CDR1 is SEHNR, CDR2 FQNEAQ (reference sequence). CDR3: CASSLVAGPNSPLHF. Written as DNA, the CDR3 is TGTGCCAGCAGCTTAGTGGCAGGGCCGAATTCACCCCTCCACTTT.

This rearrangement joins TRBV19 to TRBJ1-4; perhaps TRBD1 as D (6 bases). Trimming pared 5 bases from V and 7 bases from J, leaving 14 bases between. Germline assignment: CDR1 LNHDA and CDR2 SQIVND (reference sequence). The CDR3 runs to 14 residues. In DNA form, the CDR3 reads TGTGCCAGTAGTGCACAGGGAGGGACTGAAAAACTGTTTTTT. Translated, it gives CASSAQGGTEKLFF.

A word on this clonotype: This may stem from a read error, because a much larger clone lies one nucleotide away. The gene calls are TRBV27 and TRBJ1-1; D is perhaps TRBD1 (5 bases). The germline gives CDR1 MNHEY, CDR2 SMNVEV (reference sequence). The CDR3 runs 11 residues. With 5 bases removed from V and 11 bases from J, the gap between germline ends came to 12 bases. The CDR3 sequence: CASSGTGCAFF. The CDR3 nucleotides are TGTGCCAGCAGTGGAACAGGATGTGCTTTCTTT.

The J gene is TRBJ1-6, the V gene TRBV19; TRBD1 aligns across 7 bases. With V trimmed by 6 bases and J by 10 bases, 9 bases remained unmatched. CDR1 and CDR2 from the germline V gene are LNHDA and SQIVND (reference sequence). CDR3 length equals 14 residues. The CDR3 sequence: CASSRTGGYSPLHF. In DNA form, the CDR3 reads TGTGCCAGTAGCCGGACAGGAGGTTACTCACCCCTCCACTTT. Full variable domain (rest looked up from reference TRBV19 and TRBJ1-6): DGGITQSPKYLFRKEGQNVTLSCEQNLNHDAMYWYRQDPGQGLRLIYYSQIVNDFQKGDIAEGYSVSREKKESFPLTVTSAQKNPTAFYLCASSRTGGYSPLHFGNGTRLTVT.

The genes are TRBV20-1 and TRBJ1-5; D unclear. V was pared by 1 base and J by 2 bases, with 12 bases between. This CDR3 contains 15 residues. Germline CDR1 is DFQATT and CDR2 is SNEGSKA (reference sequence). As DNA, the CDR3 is TGCAGTGCTAGAGTTGGCAGGTCGGGCAATCAGCCCCAGCATTTT. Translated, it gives CSARVGRSGNQPQHF.

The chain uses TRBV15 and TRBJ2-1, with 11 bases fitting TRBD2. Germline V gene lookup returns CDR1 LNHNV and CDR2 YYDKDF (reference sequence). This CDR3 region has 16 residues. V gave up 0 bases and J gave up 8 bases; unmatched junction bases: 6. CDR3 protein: CATSRETSGIGYEQFF. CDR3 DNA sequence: TGTGCCACCAGCAGAGAGACTAGCGGGATAGGGTATGAGCAGTTCTTC.

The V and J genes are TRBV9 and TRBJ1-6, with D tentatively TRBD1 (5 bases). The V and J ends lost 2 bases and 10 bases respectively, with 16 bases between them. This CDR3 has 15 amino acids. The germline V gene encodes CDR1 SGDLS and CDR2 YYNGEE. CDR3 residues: CASSVTGTRGSPLHF. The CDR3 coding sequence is TGTGCCAGCAGCGTGACCGGGACCCGGGGGTCACCCCTCCACTTT.

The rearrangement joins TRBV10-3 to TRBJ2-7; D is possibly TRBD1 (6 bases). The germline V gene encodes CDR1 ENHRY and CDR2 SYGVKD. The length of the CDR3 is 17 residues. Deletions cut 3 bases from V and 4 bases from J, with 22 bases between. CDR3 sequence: CAISEPSRQALSYEQYF. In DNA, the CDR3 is TGTGCCATCAGTGAACCCTCAAGACAGGCACTTTCGTACGAGCAGTACTTC.

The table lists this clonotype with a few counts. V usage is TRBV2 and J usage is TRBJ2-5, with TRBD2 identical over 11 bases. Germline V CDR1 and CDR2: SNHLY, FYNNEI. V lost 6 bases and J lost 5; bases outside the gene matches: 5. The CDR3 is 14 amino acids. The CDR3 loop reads CASRTGTSGETQYF. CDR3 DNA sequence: TGTGCCAGCAGGACCGGGACTAGCGGTGAGACCCAGTACTTC.